This TCR beta chain was recorded in a study of beta chain features in type 1 diabetes. Study information: Age, gender and cell yields were alike across patients and healthy donors.

About this clone: Antigen unknown.

The whole isolated RNA underwent reverse transcription, so sequencing captured expressed TCRB transcripts. Measured with immunoSEQ multiplex PCR; TCRdb has only the in-frame clones, and not every one. This table holds hundreds of thousands of clones, around a sixth found once. Germline CDR1 GTSNPN, CDR2 SVGIG (reference sequence). CDR3 size: 13 residues. Overall study results and limits: Patients' naive, central memory and regulatory TCRB repertoires appeared more alike than those of healthy donors. Cells that show high TCR expression could be over-represented by cDNA sequencing.

Source material: naive CD4+ T cells from blood. This chain connects TRBV30 to TRBJ2-5; tentative D call: TRBD1 (6 bases). This TCR was sampled from a man between 18 and 29 years old in good health. CDR3: CAAAGWGRETQYF. In nucleotides, the CDR3 is TGTGCGGCGGCCGGTTGGGGGCGGGAGACCCAGTACTTC.